This TCR beta chain is drawn from a study of T-cell reconstitution after alpha-beta-depleted transplantation in children. General observations from the study: Surviving recipient T cells and thymic progenitors accounted for the high day-60 TCRbeta diversity observed in some patients. Approximately two months post-transplant, alpha-beta T cells reportedly originated from several hundred expanded graft clones. One year post-transplant, T-cell counts and diversity were largely derived from T cells produced anew.

Trimming shortened V by 1 base and J by 4 bases, and 10 bases separated the two germline ends. The CDR3 is 15 amino acids. CDR1 is SEHNR, CDR2 FQNEAQ, per germline (reference sequence). A TCRbeta library incorporating unique molecular identifiers was prepared. Each CDR3 protein gets one entry after TCRdb re-called the PCR reads with MiXCR. This sample has over 150,000 distinct CDR3 sequences; approximately 6.3% occur once, and the top ten carry more than 5.5%. A note on this clonotype: The antigen remains unidentified.

This receptor was taken from a boy aged 2-15 years with acute lymphoblastic leukemia, due to receive a stem cell transplant. This sample comprised PBMCs, obtained before TCRalphabeta/CD19-depleted stem cell transplant. The V call is TRBV7-9, the J call TRBJ2-2; D uncertain. CDR3 coding DNA: TGTGCCAGCAGCTTAGACCACACATTCACCGGGGAGCTGTTTTTT. Its protein product is CASSLDHTFTGELFF.